This entry lists 8 T cell receptor beta chains sequenced from one sample in a study of shared clonotypes between healthy human individuals. Naivety among CD8 cells was defined by CD45RO negativity and positive CCR7 selection, thereby excluding terminally differentiated effector memory CD45RA+ cells. Produced via immunoSEQ multiplex PCR; TCRdb's table is partial and in-frame only. The table shows about 2.1 million clones, with about 93% occurring only once. Sequencing was performed on naive CD8+ T cells from PBMCs. The receptors shown here come from a man aged 18-30 years in good health. Some clones in this sample may be carry-over from other donors' samples.

V gene TRBV6-5 combines with J gene TRBJ2-7; D unresolved. This CDR3 has 12 amino acids. The germline V gene has CDR1 MNHEY and CDR2 SVGAGI. The V end lost 0 bases, the J end lost 5 bases, and 5 bases lay between the germline ends. CDR3 protein: CASSYSTDEQYF. The CDR3 DNA is TGTGCCAGCAGTTACTCGACCGACGAGCAGTACTTC.

The genes are TRBV27 and TRBJ2-3; no definite D call. The CDR3 covers 16 residues. The V gene's germline CDR1 is MNHEY and CDR2 SMNVEV (reference sequence). Trimming shortened V by 2 bases and J by 4 bases, and 16 bases separated the two germline ends. The CDR3 nucleotides read TGTGCCAGCAGTTTAGTTAGCCCGCGCTTCGCAGATACGCAGTATTTT. Translating gives CASSLVSPRFADTQYF.

This clone was seen only once. The genes are TRBV2 and TRBJ1-5; 10 bases align to TRBD1. CDR1 SNHLY and CDR2 FYNNEI come from the germline V gene. With 3 bases clipped from V and 11 bases from J, the junction kept 19 bases outside the gene matches. CDR3 size: 18 residues. CDR3 in DNA: TGTGCCAGCAGTGAGAGACAGGGGGCCCGGGGGGAGTTTGAAGCCCAGCATTTT. It codes for CASSERQGARGEFEAQHF.

The J gene is TRBJ2-3, the V gene TRBV10-3; possible D gene TRBD2, 5 bases. The V end lost 3 bases, the J end lost 8 bases, and 12 bases lay between the germline ends. The CDR3 loop spans 13 amino acids. Germline values: CDR1 ENHRY, CDR2 SYGVKD. The CDR3 DNA reads TGTGCCATCAGTGACGGGGAGATAGGTACGCAGTATTTT. This codes for CAISDGEIGTQYF.

The rearrangement joins TRBV9 to TRBJ2-5; TRBD2 matches at 10 bases. V shed 0 bases, J shed 5 bases, and the junction held 10 bases outside the gene matches. Looked up from germline, CDR1 is SGDLS and CDR2 is YYNGEE. There are 17 residues in the CDR3. The CDR3 reads CASSVEASGRVGETQYF. The DNA for the CDR3 is TGTGCCAGCAGCGTAGAGGCTAGCGGGAGAGTAGGGGAGACCCAGTACTTC.

The rearrangement links TRBV9 to TRBJ2-1; the match to TRBD2 covers 11 bases. Germline V gene data show CDR1 as SGDLS and CDR2 as YYNGEE. V gave up 3 bases and J gave up 4 bases; unmatched junction bases: 9. The CDR3 runs to 17 residues. CDR3 sequence (DNA): TGTGCCAGCAGCGCCGAGATAGCGGGAGGGCCTTACAATGAGCAGTTCTTC. It is translated as CASSAEIAGGPYNEQFF.

The chain is built from TRBV4-3 and TRBJ2-3; D may be TRBD1 or TRBD2 (5 bases each). CDR1 LGHNA and CDR2 YSLEER come from the germline V gene. V lost 0 bases and J lost 2, with 12 bases in between. The CDR3 loop spans 16 amino acids. The CDR3 spells CASSQDIRGYTDTQYF. For the CDR3, the DNA is TGCGCCAGCAGCCAAGATATCCGGGGCTACACAGATACGCAGTATTTT.

V and J are TRBV25-1 and TRBJ1-3; D gene unclear. V lost 4 bases and J 1 base, leaving 5 bases between the germline ends. CDR1 is MGHDK, CDR2 SYGVNS, per germline. There are 13 residues in the CDR3. The CDR3 region is CASSAGSGNTIYF. The CDR3 region has the DNA TGTGCCAGCAGTGCGGGGTCTGGAAACACCATATATTTT.